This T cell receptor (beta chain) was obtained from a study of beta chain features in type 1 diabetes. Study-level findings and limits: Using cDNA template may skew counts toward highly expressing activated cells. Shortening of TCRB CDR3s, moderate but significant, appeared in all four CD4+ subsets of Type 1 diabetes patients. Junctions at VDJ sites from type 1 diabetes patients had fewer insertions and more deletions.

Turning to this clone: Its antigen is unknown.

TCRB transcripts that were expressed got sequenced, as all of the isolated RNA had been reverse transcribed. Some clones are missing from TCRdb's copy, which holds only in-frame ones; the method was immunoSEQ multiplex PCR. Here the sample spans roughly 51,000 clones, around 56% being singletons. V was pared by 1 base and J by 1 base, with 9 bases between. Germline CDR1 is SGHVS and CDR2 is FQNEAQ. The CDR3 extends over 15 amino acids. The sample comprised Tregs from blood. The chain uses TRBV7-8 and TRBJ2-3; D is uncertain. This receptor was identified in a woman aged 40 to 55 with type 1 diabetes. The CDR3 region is CASSLVGIRTDTQYF. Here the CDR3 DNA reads TGTGCCAGCAGCTTAGTTGGCATCCGCACAGATACGCAGTATTTT.